This entry is about one T cell receptor beta chain. Its target is unknown. Time point of the sample: pretreatment peripheral blood. Patients yielded 1 to 8 samples each, pretreatment and on-treatment. This entry belongs to a study of PD-L1 blockade in urothelial cancer. Study details: Treatment start was followed by blood analysis at 3 weeks (second dose) and again at 6 weeks. Each blood sample yielded a median of approximately 140,000 T cells. Study findings and constraints: In blood sampled pretreatment, TCR clonality below the median predicted better survival.

Some clones are missing from TCRdb's copy, which holds only in-frame ones; the method was immunoSEQ multiplex PCR. This sample yields 50,000 or so clones, of which around 80% are seen a single time; roughly 4% belongs to the top ten. V shed 0 bases and J shed 5 bases, with 12 bases lying between them. The CDR3 totals 14 residues. Germline V gene data show CDR1 as SGHRS and CDR2 as YFSETQ. The chain employs TRBV5-1 and TRBJ2-7; D might be TRBD2 (6 bases). The receptor's source is a man aged 70-80 years with urothelial cancer. This sample comprised PBMCs, obtained around atezolizumab (anti-PD-L1) treatment. The DNA of the CDR3 is TGCGCCAGCAGCTTGGGGGTCGGGGGTGACGAGCAGTACTTC. Translated: CASSLGVGGDEQYF.